The rows below give T cell receptor beta chains drawn from one sample of a study of blood T cells in healthy people across ages. TCRdb passed the 5' RACE reads through MiXCR, listing each CDR3 protein once. The sample has 850,000 to 1,000,000 distinct CDR3 sequences; 45% to 50% are singletons. Sequenced input: blood. The receptor source for this set is a man aged 30-40 years in good health. The CDR3 runs from the conserved cysteine through the conserved F or W.

v_call	cdr3_length	j_call	cdr3_aa
TRBV6-1	15	TRBJ1-1	CASPSAGGAGTEAFF
TRBV5-1	15	TRBJ2-6	CASSSTPSGANVLTF
TRBV6-2/TRBV6-3	13	TRBJ1-4	CASSGTVNEKLFF
TRBV29-1	11	TRBJ2-3	CSVVRGDTQYF
TRBV11-3	14	TRBJ2-7	CASSRDRGGYEQYF
TRBV6-1	13	.	CASSEAAQETQFF
TRBV20-1	15	TRBJ1-6	CSAFPAGVYNSPLHF
TRBV5-5	12	TRBJ2-7	CASSLGSHEQYF
TRBV20-1	12	TRBJ2-7	CSARGASYEQYF
TRBV5-1	16	TRBJ1-2	CTSSLGGSTPAYGYTF
TRBV10-3	14	TRBJ1-4	CAISEQLGNEKLFF
TRBV21-1	21	TRBJ2-7	CASSHRYLARGPTKPSYEQYF
TRBV25-1	16	TRBJ2-7	CASSEYFRDSTYEQYF
TRBV12-3/TRBV12-4	13	TRBJ2-1	CASGRPSLNEQFF
TRBV5-1	13	TRBJ1-1	CASSVQVGTEAFF
TRBV12-3/TRBV12-4	14	TRBJ1-2	CASSPQGDLGGYTF
TRBV7-3	15	TRBJ2-1	CASSHGVASVNEQFF
TRBV2	14	TRBJ2-5	CASSEASRIETQYF
TRBV5-1	18	TRBJ1-2	CASSFGPSTGTLNYGYTF
TRBV30	13	TRBJ1-5	CAWNGPRSGPQHF
TRBV7-9	16	TRBJ2-5	CASSPRSSGTQETQYF
TRBV4-1	15	TRBJ2-3	CASSRGQGATDTQYF
TRBV18	14	TRBJ2-7	CASSETGQAYEQYF
TRBV5-1	15	TRBJ2-3	CASRTGTGDTDTQYF
TRBV12-3/TRBV12-4	15	TRBJ1-5	CASSFQGQGYQPQHF
TRBV2	12	TRBJ1-6	CASSESNSPLHF
TRBV3-1	13	TRBJ1-1	CASNFLGNTEAFF
TRBV5-6	17	TRBJ2-5	CASSESPGQAKQETQYF
TRBV7-9	14	TRBJ1-2	CASSPPGQGFGYTF
TRBV20-1	16	TRBJ1-2	CSAPLSGSHGSYGYTF
TRBV4-1	13	TRBJ1-4	CASSQGQEEKLFF
TRBV6-2/TRBV6-3	17	TRBJ2-7	CASSYSKITQSSYEQYF
TRBV11-2	16	TRBJ1-1	CASSTPGVGRGTEAFF
TRBV4-1	15	TRBJ2-3	CASSQAGLNGDTQYF
TRBV4-3	16	TRBJ1-2	CASSQDLITANYGYTF
TRBV7-9	15	TRBJ2-5	CASSPQDRGQETQYF
TRBV29-1	12	TRBJ1-1	CSGGTALTEAFF
TRBV27	14	.	CASSLGAGSATQYF
TRBV4-2	12	TRBJ1-5	CASSQDTGYKHF
TRBV9	14	.	CASSVARGPYEQYF
TRBV27	13	TRBJ2-7	CASSFRTSGEQYF